This TCR beta chain was profiled in a study of T cell responses to AZD1222 COVID-19 vaccine. General study points: Clonal diversity was possibly underestimated; the donors were predominantly white British and more often female. Repertoire sampling occurred only after the peak T cell response. Nearly half of the spike-specific TCRs reportedly recognize variant regions that carry no mutations.

A remark on this clone: The antigen is unknown. Other DNA variants within this sample encode the same CDR3.

The data were produced by immunoSEQ multiplex PCR, yet TCRdb's version contains in-frame clones alone and is incomplete. Among approximately 140,000 clones listed, roughly 92% were seen once. Second-dose timings of about 4 or about 12 weeks were pooled. V was trimmed by 6 bases and J by 4 bases, leaving 15 bases between them. The length of the CDR3 is 14 residues. Germline values: CDR1 SGHTA, CDR2 FQGTGA. The chain links TRBV7-3 to TRBJ1-1, with a weak D call TRBD1 (6 bases). The sequenced sample was peripheral blood, obtained 28 days after the second AZD1222 dose. The receptor was isolated from an adult who received the AZD1222 COVID-19 vaccine. Written as DNA, the CDR3 is TGTGCCAGCAGTCTCAAGGGGGGTGGCACTGAAGCTTTCTTT. This translates into CASSLKGGGTEAFF. The whole variable domain, remainder taken from reference TRBV7-3 and TRBJ1-1, is GAGVSQTPSNKVTEKGKYVELRCDPISGHTALYWYRQSLGQGPEFLIYFQGTGAADDSGLPNDRFFAVRPEGSVSTLKIQRTERGDSAVYLCASSLKGGGTEAFFGQGTRLTVV.